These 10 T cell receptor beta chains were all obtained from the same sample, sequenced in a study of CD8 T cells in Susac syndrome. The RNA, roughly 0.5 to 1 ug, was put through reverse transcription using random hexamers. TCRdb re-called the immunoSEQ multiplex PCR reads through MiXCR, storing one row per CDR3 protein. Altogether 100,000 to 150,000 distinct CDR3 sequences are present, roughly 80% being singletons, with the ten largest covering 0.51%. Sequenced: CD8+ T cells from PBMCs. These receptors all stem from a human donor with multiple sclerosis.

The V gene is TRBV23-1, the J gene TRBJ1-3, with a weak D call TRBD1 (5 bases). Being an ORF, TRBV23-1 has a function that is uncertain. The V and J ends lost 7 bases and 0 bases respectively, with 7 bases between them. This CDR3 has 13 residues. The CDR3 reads CASIRVSGNTIYF. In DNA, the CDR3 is TGCGCCAGCATCAGGGTCTCTGGAAACACCATATATTTT.

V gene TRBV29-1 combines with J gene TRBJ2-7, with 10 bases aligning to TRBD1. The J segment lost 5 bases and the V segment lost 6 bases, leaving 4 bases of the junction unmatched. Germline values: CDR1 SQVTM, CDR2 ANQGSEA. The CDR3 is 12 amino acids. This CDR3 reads CSVAGTGDEQYF. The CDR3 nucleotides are TGCAGCGTGGCCGGGACAGGGGACGAGCAGTACTTC.

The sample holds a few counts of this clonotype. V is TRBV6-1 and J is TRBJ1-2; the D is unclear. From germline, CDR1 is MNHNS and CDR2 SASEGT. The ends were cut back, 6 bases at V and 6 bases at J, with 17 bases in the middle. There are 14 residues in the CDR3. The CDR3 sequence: CASRPASRSDGYTF. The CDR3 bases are TGTGCCAGCAGGCCAGCCTCCCGTAGTGATGGCTACACCTTC.

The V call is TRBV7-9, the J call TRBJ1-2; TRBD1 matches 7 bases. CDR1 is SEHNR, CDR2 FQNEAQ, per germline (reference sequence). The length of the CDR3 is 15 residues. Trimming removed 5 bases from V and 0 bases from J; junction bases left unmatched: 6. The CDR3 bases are TGTGCCAGCAGCCCGGCGGGACAGCCTAACTATGGCTACACCTTC. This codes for CASSPAGQPNYGYTF.

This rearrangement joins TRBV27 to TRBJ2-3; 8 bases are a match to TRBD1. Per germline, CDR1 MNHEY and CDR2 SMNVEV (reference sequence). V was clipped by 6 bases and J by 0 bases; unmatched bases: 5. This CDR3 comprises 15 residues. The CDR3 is CASSLDRASTDTQYF. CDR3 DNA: TGTGCCAGCAGCCTGGACAGGGCTAGCACAGATACGCAGTATTTT.

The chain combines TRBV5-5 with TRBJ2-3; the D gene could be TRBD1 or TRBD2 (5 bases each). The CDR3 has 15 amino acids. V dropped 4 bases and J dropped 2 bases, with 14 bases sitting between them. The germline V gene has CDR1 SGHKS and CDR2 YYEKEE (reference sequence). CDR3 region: CASSHYGTYTDTQYF. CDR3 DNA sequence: TGTGCCAGCAGCCACTACGGGACCTACACAGATACGCAGTATTTT.

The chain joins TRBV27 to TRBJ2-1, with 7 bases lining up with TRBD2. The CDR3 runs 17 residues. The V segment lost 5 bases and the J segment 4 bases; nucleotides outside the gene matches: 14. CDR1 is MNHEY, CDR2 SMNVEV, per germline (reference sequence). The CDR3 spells CASSDPFGGSEYNEQFF. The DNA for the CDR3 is TGTGCCAGCAGTGATCCCTTCGGCGGGAGTGAGTACAATGAGCAGTTCTTC.

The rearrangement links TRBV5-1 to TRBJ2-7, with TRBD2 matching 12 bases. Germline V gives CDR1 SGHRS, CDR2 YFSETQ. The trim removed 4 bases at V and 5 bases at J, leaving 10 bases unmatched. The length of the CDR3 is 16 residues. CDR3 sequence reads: CASSGELAGGLDEQYF. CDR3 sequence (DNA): TGCGCCAGCAGCGGGGAACTAGCGGGGGGCCTGGACGAGCAGTACTTC.

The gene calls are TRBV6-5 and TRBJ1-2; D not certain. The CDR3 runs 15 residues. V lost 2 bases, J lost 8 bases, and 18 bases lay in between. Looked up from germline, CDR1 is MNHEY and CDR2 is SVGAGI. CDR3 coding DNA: TGTGCCAGCAGTTACAGCGGTCGGACCGTTAGGGGCTACACCTTC. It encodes CASSYSGRTVRGYTF.

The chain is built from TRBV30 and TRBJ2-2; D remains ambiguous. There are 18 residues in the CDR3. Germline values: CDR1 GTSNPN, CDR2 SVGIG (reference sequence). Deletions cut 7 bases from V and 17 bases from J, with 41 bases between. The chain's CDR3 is CALGAVTRAHGVGFLCFF. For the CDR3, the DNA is TGTGCCTTAGGCGCCGTTACCCGAGCTCATGGGGTAGGATTCCTCTGTTTTTTT.